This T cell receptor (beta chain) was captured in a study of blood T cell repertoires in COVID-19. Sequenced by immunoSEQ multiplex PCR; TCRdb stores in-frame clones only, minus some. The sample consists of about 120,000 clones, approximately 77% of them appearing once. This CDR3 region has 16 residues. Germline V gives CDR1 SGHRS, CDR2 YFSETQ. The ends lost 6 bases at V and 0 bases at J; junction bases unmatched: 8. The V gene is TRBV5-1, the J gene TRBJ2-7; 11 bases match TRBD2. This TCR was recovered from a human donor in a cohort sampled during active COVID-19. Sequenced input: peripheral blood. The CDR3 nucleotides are TGCGCCAGCAAATTTCTAGCGGGAGGCCTCTCCTACGAGCAGTACTTC. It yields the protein CASKFLAGGLSYEQYF.